The 24 T cell receptor beta chains in this list originate from one sample, sequenced in a study of TIL therapy for anti-PD-1-resistant metastatic lung cancer. This was the immunoSEQ v3 assay. Sequenced by immunoSEQ multiplex PCR; TCRdb stores in-frame clones only, minus some. The sample yields 55,000 or so clones, roughly 77% seen once. Time point defined: pre-treatment sample, taken before nivolumab and TIL therapy. This material consisted of blood, taken at baseline. The receptors were gathered from a person between 25 and 79 years old with non-small cell lung cancer.

The rearrangement joins TRBV7-9 to TRBJ2-3; 10 bases are a match to TRBD2. With V trimmed by 7 bases and J by 6 bases, 10 bases remained unmatched. This CDR3 has 15 amino acids. Germline V gives CDR1 SEHNR, CDR2 FQNEAQ (reference sequence). The CDR3 region is CASNFGLAEGDTQYF. Written as DNA, the CDR3 is TGTGCCAGCAACTTCGGACTAGCGGAGGGGGATACGCAGTATTTT.

The chain couples TRBV11-2 to TRBJ1-2; 10 nucleotides match TRBD1. V gave up 5 bases and J gave up 4 bases; unmatched junction bases: 7. The V gene's germline CDR1 is SGHAT and CDR2 FQNNGV. CDR3 length: 15 amino acids. The CDR3 DNA is TGTGCCAGCAGCCCCGGGACAGGGGTTATCTATGGCTACACCTTC. Translating gives CASSPGTGVIYGYTF.

V usage is TRBV3-1 (or the pseudogene TRBV3-2) and J usage is TRBJ2-2; D gene uncertain. This CDR3 is built from 12 residues. Trimming left V 4 bases short and J 6 bases short, with 6 bases between. Looked up from germline, CDR1 is LGHDT and CDR2 is YNNKEL (reference sequence). CDR3 DNA sequence: TGTGCCAGCAGCCTCCTCTCCGGGGAGCTGTTTTTT. This gives the protein CASSLLSGELFF.

The chain couples TRBV5-1 to TRBJ1-5; 10 bases align to TRBD1. The V segment lost 1 base and the J segment 3 bases; nucleotides outside the gene matches: 4. CDR3 length: 16 amino acids. Germline values: CDR1 SGHRS, CDR2 YFSETQ. Here the CDR3 DNA reads TGCGCCAGCAGCTTGCATGGGACAGGGGCCAATCAGCCCCAGCATTTT. Translation: CASSLHGTGANQPQHF.

The chain links TRBV6-6 to TRBJ2-3, with D unresolved. V was cut by 6 bases and J by 6 bases, with 10 bases left in between. CDR3 length equals 12 residues. Per the germline V gene, CDR1 is MNHNY and CDR2 is SVGAGI (reference sequence). In nucleotides, the CDR3 is TGTGCCAGCAGCCCGACCGCGGATACGCAGTATTTT. It yields the protein CASSPTADTQYF.

The chain employs TRBV6-1 and TRBJ1-3; no definite D call. Trimming cost V 3 bases and J 0 bases, with 9 bases left between them. The CDR3 runs 15 residues. Germline loops: CDR1 MNHNS, CDR2 SASEGT. The CDR3 reads CASSDPGPSGNTIYF. The CDR3 region has the DNA TGTGCCAGCAGTGATCCGGGCCCCTCTGGAAACACCATATATTTT.

The V and J genes are TRBV11-2 and TRBJ2-5; the match to TRBD1 covers 8 bases. Per the germline V gene, CDR1 is SGHAT and CDR2 is FQNNGV. The CDR3 is 15 amino acids. With 4 bases clipped from V and 2 bases from J, the junction kept 6 bases outside the gene matches. The CDR3 reads CASSSLRGRQETQYF. The CDR3 DNA reads as TGTGCCAGCAGCTCCCTCAGGGGGCGGCAAGAGACCCAGTACTTC.

This clone showed up just a few times. The chain is built from TRBV19 and TRBJ2-7, with 8 bases identical to TRBD2. The CDR3 is 15 amino acids. Losses at the gene ends were 2 bases for V and 6 bases for J; bases not matched to a gene: 9. From germline, CDR1 is LNHDA and CDR2 SQIVND (reference sequence). CDR3 DNA sequence: TGTGCCAGTAGTATACTAGCGGGCATCGGGGCCGAGCAGTACTTC. Its protein is CASSILAGIGAEQYF. Full variable domain (remainder filled in from reference TRBV19 and TRBJ2-7): DGGITQSPKYLFRKEGQNVTLSCEQNLNHDAMYWYRQDPGQGLRLIYYSQIVNDFQKGDIAEGYSVSREKKESFPLTVTSAQKNPTAFYLCASSILAGIGAEQYFGPGTRLTVT.

The chain couples TRBV9 to TRBJ2-7; D is unresolved. The CDR3 totals 14 residues. The V end was cut by 0 bases, the J end by 1 base, with 8 bases between. Germline-derived CDR1 and CDR2 are SGDLS and YYNGEE. The CDR3 is CASSVDVGSYEQYF. CDR3 DNA: TGTGCCAGCAGCGTAGATGTCGGGTCCTACGAGCAGTACTTC. Drawing the rest from reference TRBV9 and TRBJ2-7, the complete variable domain is DSGVTQTPKHLITATGQRVTLRCSPRSGDLSVYWYQQSLDQGLQFLIQYYNGEERAKGNILERFSAQQFPDLHSELNLSSLELGDSALYFCASSVDVGSYEQYFGPGTRLTVT.

This chain uses TRBV28 with TRBJ2-2, with 8 nucleotides matching TRBD1. There are 14 residues in the CDR3. Germline CDR1 is MDHEN and CDR2 is SYDVKM. Trimming cost V 8 bases and J 0 bases; bases outside gene matches: 2. The CDR3 region is CASLDRANTGELFF. In nucleotides, the CDR3 is TGTGCCAGCCTGGACAGGGCGAACACCGGGGAGCTGTTTTTT.

This chain links TRBV5-6 with TRBJ2-7, with 7 bases identical to TRBD1. Germline V gene sequence: CDR1 SGHDT, CDR2 YYEEEE. The CDR3 runs to 15 residues. The trim removed 3 bases at V and 3 bases at J, leaving 9 bases unmatched. Written as DNA, the CDR3 is TGTGCCAGCAGCTCCGTCCGGGACAGCGACTACGAGCAGTACTTC. Translated, it gives CASSSVRDSDYEQYF. The variable domain in full, with the rest retrieved from reference TRBV5-6 and TRBJ2-7, is DAGVTQSPTHLIKTRGQQVTLRCSPKSGHDTVSWYQQALGQGPQFIFQYYEEEERQRGNFPDRFSGHQFPNYSSELNVNALLLGDSALYLCASSSVRDSDYEQYFGPGTRLTVT.

V usage is TRBV6-5 and J usage is TRBJ1-2, with D uncertain. The CDR3 spans 12 residues. CDR1 and CDR2 (germline): MNHEY, SVGAGI. Between the trimmed V and J ends, which lost 6 bases and 2 bases, there was a span of 7 bases. The chain's CDR3 is CASRVGNYGYTF. The CDR3 DNA sequence: TGTGCCAGCAGGGTCGGGAACTATGGCTACACCTTC.

The rearrangement links TRBV18 to TRBJ1-3, with 9 positions matching TRBD1. The CDR3 contains 16 residues. V lost 1 base, J lost 0 bases, and 1 base stayed unmatched. CDR1 and CDR2 from the germline V gene are KGHSH and LQKENI. CDR3 loop: CASSPRQGDSGNTIYF. In DNA, the CDR3 is TGTGCCAGCTCACCACGACAGGGGGACTCTGGAAACACCATATATTTT.

This clone occurred a few times. The chain joins TRBV19 to TRBJ2-7, with 7 bases that match TRBD1. CDR1 is LNHDA and CDR2 is SQIVND in the germline V gene (reference sequence). The CDR3 length is 15 residues. V gave up 3 bases and J gave up 6 bases; unmatched junction bases: 11. The CDR3 spells CASSIGTALIGEQYF. For the CDR3, the DNA is TGTGCCAGTAGTATCGGGACAGCCCTCATCGGCGAGCAGTACTTC.

The chain is built from TRBV6-5 and TRBJ1-5; TRBD1 matches at 7 bases. CDR3 length equals 15 residues. Per germline, CDR1 MNHEY and CDR2 SVGAGI. Losses at the gene ends were 5 bases for V and 7 bases for J; bases not matched to a gene: 11. CDR3 amino acids: CASSQIPGGGQPQHF. CDR3 DNA sequence: TGTGCCAGCAGTCAAATTCCAGGGGGAGGACAGCCCCAGCATTTT.

This clone is a singleton in its sample. The chain uses TRBV7-9 and TRBJ2-1; TRBD2 is a possible D gene (6 bases). The V gene's germline CDR1 is SEHNR and CDR2 FQNEAQ (reference sequence). Trimming took 1 base from V and 9 from J, leaving 13 bases between them. This CDR3 has 14 amino acids. CDR3 nucleotides: TGTGCCAGCAGCTTAGAGGGGCTAGCGAGTGAGCAGTTCTTC. Amino acids: CASSLEGLASEQFF. The full variable domain, its missing parts supplied by reference TRBV7-9 and TRBJ2-1, is DTGVSQNPRHKITKRGQNVTFRCDPISEHNRLYWYRQTLGQGPEFLTYFQNEAQLEKSRLLSDRFSAERPKGSFSTLEIQRTEQGDSAMYLCASSLEGLASEQFFGPGTRLTVL.

This chain joins TRBV6-5 and TRBJ2-3; either TRBD1 or TRBD2 may supply D (5 bases each). Per the germline V gene, CDR1 is MNHEY and CDR2 is SVGAGI. There are 14 residues in the CDR3. V was shortened by 2 bases and J by 5 bases, with 11 bases between the two germline ends. CDR3 sequence (DNA): TGTGCCAGCAGTTACCGGGGCAGGGAAGATACGCAGTATTTT. The encoded protein is CASSYRGREDTQYF.

V usage is TRBV7-3 and J usage is TRBJ2-3; D not certain. Germline V gives CDR1 SGHTA, CDR2 FQGTGA. CDR3 length equals 12 residues. The V end lost 8 bases, the J end lost 2 bases, and 8 bases lay between the germline ends. The CDR3 is CASGQATDTQYF. The CDR3 DNA is TGTGCCAGCGGCCAGGCCACAGATACGCAGTATTTT.

The chain has TRBV7-2 and TRBJ2-7, with 8 bases lining up with TRBD2. J lost 3 bases, V lost 5 bases, and 6 bases had no gene match. The CDR3 contains 14 residues. Per germline, CDR1 SGHTA and CDR2 FQGNSA. The CDR3 region is CASSPGRVSYEQYF. In nucleotides, the CDR3 is TGTGCCAGCAGCCCCGGGAGGGTCAGCTACGAGCAGTACTTC.

The genes are TRBV12-3 or TRBV12-4 and TRBJ1-2; a possible D gene is TRBD1 (5 bases). CDR3 size: 12 residues. Trimming cost V 7 bases and J 5 bases, with 11 bases left between them. CDR3 protein: CASKEDNYGYTF. The CDR3 region has the DNA TGTGCCAGCAAAGAGGACAATTATGGCTACACCTTC.

This clone has more than one count but fewer than ten. The genes are TRBV7-9 and TRBJ2-2; maybe TRBD1 (7 bases). Trimming removed 5 bases at V and 6 bases at J, with 25 bases between. Germline values: CDR1 SEHNR, CDR2 FQNEAQ (reference sequence). The CDR3 has 18 amino acids. The CDR3 loop is CASSPIDAGQLISGELFF. Here the CDR3 DNA reads TGTGCCAGCAGCCCGATTGATGCGGGACAGCTTATCTCCGGGGAGCTGTTTTTT.

This sequence joins TRBV14 and TRBJ1-2, with D possibly matching TRBD1 (5 bases). Germline V gene lookup returns CDR1 SGHDN and CDR2 FVKESK. With 4 bases removed from V and 1 base from J, the gap between germline ends came to 19 bases. The CDR3 extends over 17 amino acids. CDR3 in amino acids: CASSPSLRDVRNYGYTF. The CDR3 bases are TGTGCCAGCAGCCCCAGCCTACGGGACGTCCGTAACTATGGCTACACCTTC.

This clone was observed a single time. The V call is TRBV24-1, the J call TRBJ1-3, with 8 bases identical to TRBD1. This CDR3 contains 15 residues. From germline, CDR1 is KGHDR and CDR2 SFDVKD. V shed 3 bases and J 1 base; nucleotides not matched to a gene: 1. Here the CDR3 reads CATSDHRGSGNTIYF. The CDR3 region has the DNA TGTGCCACCAGTGATCACAGGGGGTCTGGAAACACCATATATTTT.

The chain joins TRBV28 to TRBJ2-7; 12 bases agree with TRBD2. J lost 4 bases, V lost 3 bases, and 7 bases had no gene match. The CDR3 has 16 amino acids. Germline values: CDR1 MDHEN, CDR2 SYDVKM. The CDR3 DNA sequence: TGTGCCAGCAGTTTGTCCACTAGCGGGAGGCGGTACGAGCAGTACTTC. Its translation: CASSLSTSGRRYEQYF.